The rows below give T cell receptor beta chains drawn from one sample of a study of cytomegalovirus exposure and HLA in healthy donors. The data were produced by immunoSEQ multiplex PCR, yet TCRdb's version contains in-frame clones alone and is incomplete. The sample holds some 180,000 clones; approximately 77% are singletons and the top ten take around 3.6%. Sequences were obtained from PBMCs. The receptor source for this set is a man aged 40-49 years in good health and CMV-seropositive. Each CDR3 is given with its conserved first and last residue. The order of the fields is V gene, J gene, D gene, clone size, CDR3 DNA, CDR3 protein. D genes are given only for firm matches. Only some rows state a clone size, as once, few, many or a class for expanded clones.

>TRBV6-1|TRBJ1-6|-|-
TGTGCCAGTCAGCTACTAAATTCACCCCTCCACTTT
CASQLLNSPLHF
>TRBV5-1|TRBJ2-7|-|-
TGCGCCAGCAGCCCCGGGGCTAGCGTCTCCTACGAGCAGTACTTC
CASSPGASVSYEQYF
>TRBV7-3|TRBJ2-3|-|-
TGTGCCAGCAGCGTGGCAGGGTGGAGCACAGATACGCAGTATTTT
CASSVAGWSTDTQYF
>TRBV4-2|TRBJ1-3|-|-
TGTGCCAGCAGCCAAGTAACAGGGAGCTCTGGAAACACCATATATTTT
CASSQVTGSSGNTIYF
>TRBV7-9|TRBJ2-7|TRBD1|few
TGTGCCAGCAGCCCGGGACAGGGAACCTATGTGCAGTACTTC
CASSPGQGTYVQYF
>TRBV6-1|TRBJ1-4|-|-
TGTGCCAGCAGTGAAGTGGGTGGGGCTGAAAAACTGTTTTTT
CASSEVGGAEKLFF
>TRBV20-1|TRBJ2-7|TRBD2|-
TGCAGTGCGCAGCGGGACCACGAGCAGTACTTC
CSAQRDHEQYF
>TRBV11-3|TRBJ2-5|TRBD1|-
TGTGCCAGCAGCCCAGGGACAGGAGAACAAGAGACCCAGTACTTC
CASSPGTGEQETQYF
>TRBV19|TRBJ2-5|TRBD2|-
TGTGCCAGTAGTACGCCTAGCGGGGGCCAAGAGACCCAGTACTTC
CASSTPSGGQETQYF
>TRBV7-3|TRBJ2-3|-|-
TGTGCCAGCAGCTCCACCGACAGTAATACGCAGTATTTT
CASSSTDSNTQYF